What follows is one TCR beta chain and its context. Its antigen remains unidentified. This sample is drawn from a study of graft-versus-host responses after intestinal transplantation. As for the study in general: Recipients uniformly received anti-thymocyte globulin induction, followed by tacrolimus and steroids for approximately 3 years. Study-wide results and caveats: Recipient marrow showed GvH clones, some seen first in ileum or blood.

Assay used: immunoSEQ multiplex PCR; TCRdb lists only in-frame clones, some missing. This table has more than 85,000 clones, approximately 92% appearing once. The origin of this receptor is a human donor who received an intestinal transplant. Sequenced here: unstimulated CD8+ T cells sorted from spleen or lymph node cells, sampled before intestinal transplant.

CDR3 bases: TGTGCCAGCAGGACGACAGGGGGCGGCAGGGGTGGGCAGTTCTTC. Protein product: CASRTTGGGRGGQFF. This chain connects TRBV28 to TRBJ2-1; TRBD1 agrees at 10 bases. The CDR3 is made up of 15 amino acids. Trimming at V came to 6 bases and at J to 12 bases, leaving 14 bases not matched to a gene. Germline CDR1 MDHEN, CDR2 SYDVKM.